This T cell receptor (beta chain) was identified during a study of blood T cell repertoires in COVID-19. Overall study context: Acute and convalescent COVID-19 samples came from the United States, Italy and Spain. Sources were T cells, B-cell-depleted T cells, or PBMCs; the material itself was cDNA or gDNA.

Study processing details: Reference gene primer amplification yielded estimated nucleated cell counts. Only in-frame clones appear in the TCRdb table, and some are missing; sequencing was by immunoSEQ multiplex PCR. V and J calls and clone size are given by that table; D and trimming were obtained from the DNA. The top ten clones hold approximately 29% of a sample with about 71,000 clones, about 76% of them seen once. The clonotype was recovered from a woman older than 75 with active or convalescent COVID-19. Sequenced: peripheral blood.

This chain's CDR3 is CASKSENTDTQYF. As DNA, the CDR3 is TGTGCCAGCAAATCAGAAAACACAGATACGCAGTATTTT. The V call is TRBV2, the J call TRBJ2-3; no reliable D call. The CDR3 is 13 residues long. CDR1 and CDR2 from the germline V gene are SNHLY and FYNNEI. V lost 7 bases to trimming and J lost 2 bases, with 10 bases between them.